This is a list of T cell receptor beta chains from one sample in a study of shared clonotypes between healthy human individuals. The repertoire was sequenced with immunoSEQ multiplex PCR; TCRdb's copy has only in-frame clones and lacks some. The sample includes about 2 million clones, 85% to 95% of them seen just once. Sample: naive CD8+ T cells sorted from blood. Source of these receptors: a man younger than 35 in good health. The CDR3 runs from the conserved cysteine through the conserved F or W. A D gene is named only where the DNA matches it firmly. A clone size is listed for some rows: how often the clone was seen (once, few, many), or a class if it is expanded.

>.|TRBJ2-1|.|TRBV19
CASSIRWGEQFF
TGTGCCAGTAGTATCCGATGGGGTGAGCAGTTCTTC
>.|TRBJ2-7|TRBD1|TRBV5-1
CASSSGQGDSYEQYF
TGCGCCAGCAGCTCGGGACAGGGGGATTCCTACGAGCAGTACTTC
>.|TRBJ2-1|.|TRBV10-1
CASSDRLSYNEQFF
TGCGCCAGCAGTGACAGGCTTTCCTACAATGAGCAGTTCTTC
>.|TRBJ1-3|.|TRBV7-8
CASTANGQKFFDQSGNTIYF
TGTGCCAGCACCGCGAACGGACAGAAGTTCTTTGACCAGTCTGGAAACACCATATATTTT
>once|TRBJ2-7|.|TRBV5-4
CASNPGNSYEQYF
TGTGCCAGCAACCCAGGGAACTCCTACGAGCAGTACTTC
>.|TRBJ2-5|TRBD2|TRBV29-1
CSVEGASGVSSYQETQYF
TGCAGCGTTGAAGGGGCAAGCGGGGTCTCTTCGTACCAAGAGACCCAGTACTTC
>.|TRBJ2-7|.|TRBV27
CASSVQPGVDEQYF
TGTGCCAGCAGTGTACAACCCGGGGTTGACGAGCAGTACTTC
>once|TRBJ2-7|TRBD2|TRBV11-2
CASSSGTSGRFTYEQYF
TGTGCCAGCAGCTCAGGGACTAGCGGGAGGTTTACCTACGAGCAGTACTTC
>.|TRBJ2-2|.|TRBV27
CASSTPIGKLDAGELFF
TGTGCCAGCAGTACACCCATAGGGAAGTTGGACGCCGGGGAGCTGTTTTTT
>.|TRBJ2-3|TRBD2|TRBV19
CASSISGGTDTQYF
TGTGCCAGTAGTATAAGCGGGGGGACAGATACGCAGTATTTT
>.|TRBJ1-2|.|TRBV6-1
CASSEDSLYGYTF
TGTGCCAGCAGTGAAGATTCGCTCTATGGCTACACCTTC
>.|TRBJ1-4|TRBD1|TRBV4-3
CASSQDWTGGRSNEKLFF
TGCGCCAGCAGCCAAGATTGGACAGGGGGGCGTTCTAATGAAAAACTGTTTTTT
>.|TRBJ1-2|TRBD1|TRBV5-1
CASSLWTGDGYTF
TGCGCCAGCAGCTTGTGGACAGGCGATGGCTACACCTTC
>.|TRBJ2-7|.|TRBV19
CASSMKVTYEQYF
TGTGCCAGTAGTATGAAGGTGACCTACGAGCAGTACTTC
>.|TRBJ1-1|.|TRBV29-1
CSVHTNTEAFF
TGCAGCGTACACACAAACACTGAAGCTTTCTTT
>.|TRBJ1-1|.|TRBV28
CASSLGGVGREVTEAFF
TGTGCCAGCAGTTTAGGGGGCGTGGGCAGGGAAGTCACTGAAGCTTTCTTT
>.|TRBJ2-3|TRBD2|TRBV4-3
CASSQDPSGGTDTQYF
TGCGCCAGCAGCCAAGATCCAAGCGGGGGCACAGATACGCAGTATTTT
>.|TRBJ1-2|.|TRBV27
CASSFLPLQDSVYGYTF
TGTGCCAGCAGTTTCCTCCCCTTGCAAGACAGCGTATATGGCTACACCTTC
>.|TRBJ1-3|TRBD1|TRBV9
CASSPETGDGNTIYF
TGTGCCAGCAGCCCAGAGACAGGGGACGGAAACACCATATATTTT
>.|TRBJ2-7|TRBD2|TRBV30
CAWSSGSALPDNEQYF
TGTGCCTGGAGTAGCGGGAGTGCCCTCCCCGACAACGAGCAGTACTTC
>.|TRBJ2-7|.|TRBV4-1
CASSQEDTTYEQYF
TGCGCCAGCAGCCAAGAGGACACCACCTACGAGCAGTACTTC
>.|TRBJ2-1|.|TRBV27
CASSPILGGGNNEQFF
TGTGCCAGCAGTCCTATTTTAGGAGGGGGTAACAATGAGCAGTTCTTC
>.|TRBJ2-1|.|TRBV4-1
CASSLGLATNEQFF
TGCGCCAGCAGCCTGGGACTTGCTACTAATGAGCAGTTCTTC
>.|TRBJ1-1|TRBD1|TRBV5-4
CASNLGLDRTSMNTEAFF
TGTGCCAGCAACCTTGGGCTGGACAGGACCTCGATGAACACTGAAGCTTTCTTT
>.|TRBJ1-1|.|TRBV6-5
CASSPGGLQEAFF
TGTGCCAGCAGTCCGGGGGGATTGCAAGAAGCTTTCTTT
>.|TRBJ2-3|TRBD2|TRBV4-1
CASSQGRLAGGPVTDTQYF
TGCGCCAGCAGCCAAGGGAGACTAGCGGGAGGGCCAGTCACAGATACGCAGTATTTT
>once|TRBJ1-5|.|TRBV2
CASSDLRDSNQPQHF
TGTGCCAGCAGTGACCTCAGGGATAGCAATCAGCCCCAGCATTTT
>.|TRBJ2-7|TRBD1|TRBV28
CASSPGTDSYEQYF
TGTGCCAGCAGCCCCGGGACAGACTCCTACGAGCAGTACTTC
>.|TRBJ2-7|.|TRBV28
CASSLTGTSYEQYF
TGTGCCAGCAGTTTAACGGGAACGAGTTACGAGCAGTACTTC
>.|TRBJ2-3|TRBD1|TRBV4-3
CASSQDGQGADTQYF
TGCGCCAGCAGCCAAGACGGACAGGGGGCGGATACGCAGTATTTT
>once|TRBJ2-7|TRBD2|TRBV7-9
CASSSQGLAGYEQYF
TGTGCCAGCAGCTCCCAGGGACTAGCGGGCTACGAGCAGTACTTC
>.|TRBJ2-1|TRBD2|TRBV7-8
CASSLSLAGLNEQFF
TGTGCCAGCAGCTTGTCTCTAGCGGGCCTGAATGAGCAGTTCTTC
>.|TRBJ2-7|TRBD2|TRBV7-9
CASSPTSGYEQYF
TGTGCCAGCAGCCCGACTAGCGGGTACGAGCAGTACTTC
>.|TRBJ1-2|.|TRBV5-6
CASSLGGNYGYTF
TGTGCCAGCAGCTTAGGGGGAAACTATGGCTACACCTTC
>once|TRBJ2-1|TRBD2|TRBV5-1
CASSVAGGIYNEQFF
TGCGCCAGCAGCGTAGCGGGGGGTATCTACAATGAGCAGTTCTTC
>.|TRBJ1-1|.|TRBV6-5
CASSLTVMNTEAFF
TGTGCCAGCAGTTTGACAGTCATGAACACTGAAGCTTTCTTT
>.|TRBJ1-5|.|TRBV27
CALPEGVDQPQHF
TGTGCTCTCCCGGAAGGGGTAGATCAGCCCCAGCATTTT
>.|TRBJ2-1|TRBD1|TRBV15
CATSRDRVHNEQFF
TGTGCCACCAGCAGGGACAGGGTCCACAATGAGCAGTTCTTC
>.|TRBJ1-6|.|TRBV27
CASRPANSPLHF
TGTGCCAGCAGGCCAGCTAATTCACCCCTCCACTTT
>.|TRBJ2-5|.|TRBV5-6
CASSLELARETQYF
TGTGCCAGCAGCTTGGAACTAGCTAGGGAGACCCAGTACTTC
>.|TRBJ2-2|.|TRBV30
CAWSVSEYLTTGELFF
TGTGCCTGGAGTGTTTCAGAATACCTAACCACCGGGGAGCTGTTTTTT
>.|TRBJ2-7|.|TRBV6-1
CASSEGLGTSYEQYF
TGTGCCAGCAGTGAAGGCTTAGGTACCTCCTACGAGCAGTACTTC
>.|TRBJ2-7|TRBD2|TRBV4-1
CASSTRAGGGNEQYF
TGCGCCAGCAGTACAAGAGCGGGAGGGGGTAACGAGCAGTACTTC
>.|TRBJ2-7|.|TRBV4-1
CASSQDGGFPYEQYF
TGCGCCAGCAGCCAAGATGGTGGCTTCCCCTACGAGCAGTACTTC
>.|TRBJ1-2|.|TRBV4-1
CASSQVRGDYGYTF
TGCGCCAGCAGCCAAGTAAGGGGGGACTATGGCTACACCTTC
>.|TRBJ2-7|.|TRBV4-1
CASSHTQGYEQYF
TGCGCCAGCAGCCATACTCAGGGTTACGAGCAGTACTTC